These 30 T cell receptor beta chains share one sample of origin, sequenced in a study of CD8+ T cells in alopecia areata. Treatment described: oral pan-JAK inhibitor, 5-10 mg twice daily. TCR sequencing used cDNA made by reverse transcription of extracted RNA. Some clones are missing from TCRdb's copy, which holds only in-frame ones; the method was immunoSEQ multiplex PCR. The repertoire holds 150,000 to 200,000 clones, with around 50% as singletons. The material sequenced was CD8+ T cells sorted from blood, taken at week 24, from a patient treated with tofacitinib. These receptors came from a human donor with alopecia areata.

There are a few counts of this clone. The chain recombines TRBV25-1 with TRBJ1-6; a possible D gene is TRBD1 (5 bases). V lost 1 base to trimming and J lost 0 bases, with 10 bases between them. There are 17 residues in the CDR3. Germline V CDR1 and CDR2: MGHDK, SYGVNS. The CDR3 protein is CASSESRQSSYNSPLHF. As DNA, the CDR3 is TGTGCCAGCAGTGAATCCCGACAGAGCTCCTATAATTCACCCCTCCACTTT. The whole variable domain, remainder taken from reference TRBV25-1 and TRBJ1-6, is EADIYQTPRYLVIGTGKKITLECSQTMGHDKMYWYQQDPGMELHLIHYSYGVNSTEKGDLSSESTVSRIRTEHFPLTLESARPSHTSQYLCASSESRQSSYNSPLHFGNGTRLTVT.

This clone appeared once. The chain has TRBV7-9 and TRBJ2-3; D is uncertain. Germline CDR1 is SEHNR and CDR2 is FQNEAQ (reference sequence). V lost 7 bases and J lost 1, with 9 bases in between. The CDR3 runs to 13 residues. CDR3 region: CASIDRRTDTQYF. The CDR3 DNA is TGTGCCAGCATAGACCGGCGCACAGATACGCAGTATTTT.

CDR3 nucleotide sequence: TGTGCCAGCAGTTCTCGGACAGGGGTAACTGAAGCTTTCTTT. Protein sequence: CASSSRTGVTEAFF. The chain recombines TRBV27 with TRBJ1-1, with 9 bases that match TRBD1. The CDR3 totals 14 residues. Germline assignment: CDR1 MNHEY and CDR2 SMNVEV (reference sequence). V dropped 4 bases and J dropped 5; count of bases not matched to a gene: 5.

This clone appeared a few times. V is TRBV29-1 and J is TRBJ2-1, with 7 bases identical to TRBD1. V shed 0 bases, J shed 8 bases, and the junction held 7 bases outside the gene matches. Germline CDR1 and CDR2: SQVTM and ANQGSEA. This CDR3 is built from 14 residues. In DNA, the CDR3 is TGCAGCGTTGAAGACCAGAGGCAGGGGGATGAGCAGTTCTTC. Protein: CSVEDQRQGDEQFF.

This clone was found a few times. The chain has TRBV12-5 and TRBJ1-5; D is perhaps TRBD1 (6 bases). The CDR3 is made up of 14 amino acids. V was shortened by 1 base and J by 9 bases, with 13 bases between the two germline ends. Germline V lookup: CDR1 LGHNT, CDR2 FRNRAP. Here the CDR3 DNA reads TGTGCTAGTGGTTTGGCCACAGGGTCTTGGCCCCAGCATTTT. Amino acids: CASGLATGSWPQHF.

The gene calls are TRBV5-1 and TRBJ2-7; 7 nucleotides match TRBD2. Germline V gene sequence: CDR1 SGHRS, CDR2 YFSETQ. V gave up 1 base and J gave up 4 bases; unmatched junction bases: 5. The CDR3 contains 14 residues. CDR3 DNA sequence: TGCGCCAGCAGCTTGCGGGAGGACGGGTACGAGCAGTACTTC. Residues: CASSLREDGYEQYF.

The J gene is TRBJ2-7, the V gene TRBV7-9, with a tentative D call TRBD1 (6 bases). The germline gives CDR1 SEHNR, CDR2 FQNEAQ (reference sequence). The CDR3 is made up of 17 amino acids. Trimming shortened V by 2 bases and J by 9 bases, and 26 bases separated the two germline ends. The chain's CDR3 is CASSLSSSGQQGIGQYF. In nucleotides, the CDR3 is TGTGCCAGCAGCTTATCTTCTTCTGGCCAACAGGGAATCGGGCAGTACTTC.

This CDR3 is CASSEPGVGELFF. In DNA form, the CDR3 reads TGTGCCAGCAGTGAGCCCGGGGTTGGGGAGCTGTTTTTT. The V and J genes are TRBV13 and TRBJ2-2; the D gene is possibly TRBD2 (5 bases). CDR1 is PRHDT, CDR2 FYEKMQ, per germline (reference sequence). The CDR3 spans 13 residues. Deletions cut 6 bases from V and 8 bases from J, with 13 bases between.

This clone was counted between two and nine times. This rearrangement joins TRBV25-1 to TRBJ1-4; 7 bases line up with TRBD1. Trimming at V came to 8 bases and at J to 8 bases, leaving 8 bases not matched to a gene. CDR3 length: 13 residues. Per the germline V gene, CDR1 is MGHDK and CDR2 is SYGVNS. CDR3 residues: CASSGGDGEKLFF. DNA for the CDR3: TGTGCCAGCTCAGGGGGGGATGGAGAAAAACTGTTTTTT. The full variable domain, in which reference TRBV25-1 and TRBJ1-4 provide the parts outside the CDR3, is EADIYQTPRYLVIGTGKKITLECSQTMGHDKMYWYQQDPGMELHLIHYSYGVNSTEKGDLSSESTVSRIRTEHFPLTLESARPSHTSQYLCASSGGDGEKLFFGSGTQLSVL.

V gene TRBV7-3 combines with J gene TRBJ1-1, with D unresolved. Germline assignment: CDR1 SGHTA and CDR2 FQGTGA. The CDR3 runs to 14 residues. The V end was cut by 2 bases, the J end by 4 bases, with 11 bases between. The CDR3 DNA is TGTGCCAGCAGCTTACGGGATTTCAGCACTGAAGCTTTCTTT. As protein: CASSLRDFSTEAFF.

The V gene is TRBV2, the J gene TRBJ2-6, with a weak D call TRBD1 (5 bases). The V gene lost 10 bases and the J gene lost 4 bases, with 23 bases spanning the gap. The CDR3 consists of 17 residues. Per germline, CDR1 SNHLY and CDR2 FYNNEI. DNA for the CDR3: TGTGCCAACCCAAGACAGAGGACCCCTGGAGGGGCCAACGTCCTGACTTTC. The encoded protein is CANPRQRTPGGANVLTF.

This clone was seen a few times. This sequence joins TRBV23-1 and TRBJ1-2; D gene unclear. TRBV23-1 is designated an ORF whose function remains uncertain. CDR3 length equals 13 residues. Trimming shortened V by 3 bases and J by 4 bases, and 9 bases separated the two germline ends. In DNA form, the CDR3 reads TGCGCCAGCAGTCATTCCCTTCCCTATGGCTACACCTTC. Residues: CASSHSLPYGYTF.

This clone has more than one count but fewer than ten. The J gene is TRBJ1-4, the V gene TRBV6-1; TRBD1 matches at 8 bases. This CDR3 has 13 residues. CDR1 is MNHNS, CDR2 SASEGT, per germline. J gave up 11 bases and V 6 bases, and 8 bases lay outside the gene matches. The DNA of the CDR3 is TGTGCCAGCAGCCCGACAGGGGTCGACAAACTGTTTTTT. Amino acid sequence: CASSPTGVDKLFF.

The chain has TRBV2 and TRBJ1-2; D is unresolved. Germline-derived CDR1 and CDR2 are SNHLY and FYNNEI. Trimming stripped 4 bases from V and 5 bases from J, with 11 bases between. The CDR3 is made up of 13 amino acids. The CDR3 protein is CASSGGTGYGYTF. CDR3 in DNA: TGTGCCAGCAGTGGTGGCACGGGGTATGGCTACACCTTC. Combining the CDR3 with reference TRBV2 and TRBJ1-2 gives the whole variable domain EPEVTQTPSHQVTQMGQEVILRCVPISNHLYFYWYRQILGQKVEFLVSFYNNEISEKSEIFDDQFSVERPDGSNFTLKIRSTKLEDSAMYFCASSGGTGYGYTFGSGTRLTVV.

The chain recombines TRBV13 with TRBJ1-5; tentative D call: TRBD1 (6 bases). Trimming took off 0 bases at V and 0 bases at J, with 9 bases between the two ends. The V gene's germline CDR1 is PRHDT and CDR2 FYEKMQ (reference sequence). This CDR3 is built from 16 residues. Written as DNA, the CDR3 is TGTGCCAGCAGCTTAGGAGGGGGACATAGCAATCAGCCCCAGCATTTT. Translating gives CASSLGGGHSNQPQHF.

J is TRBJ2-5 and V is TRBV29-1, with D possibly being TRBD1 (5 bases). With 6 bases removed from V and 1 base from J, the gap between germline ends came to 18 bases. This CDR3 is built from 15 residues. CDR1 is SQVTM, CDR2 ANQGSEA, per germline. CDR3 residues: CSVAQGLGRQETQYF. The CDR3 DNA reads TGCAGCGTCGCTCAGGGCCTGGGGCGCCAAGAGACCCAGTACTTC. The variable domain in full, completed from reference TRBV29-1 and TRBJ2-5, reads SAVISQKPSRDICQRGTSLTIQCQVDSQVTMMFWYRQQPGQSLTLIATANQGSEATYESGFVIDKFPISRPNLTFSTLTVSNMSPEDSSIYLCSVAQGLGRQETQYFGPGTRLLVL.

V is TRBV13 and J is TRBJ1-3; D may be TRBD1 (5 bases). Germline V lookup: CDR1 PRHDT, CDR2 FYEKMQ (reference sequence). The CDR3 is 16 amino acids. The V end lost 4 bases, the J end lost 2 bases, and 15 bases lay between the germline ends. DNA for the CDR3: TGTGCCAGCAGCTCAAACAGGCGGGGAGCTGGAAACACCATATATTTT. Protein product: CASSSNRRGAGNTIYF.

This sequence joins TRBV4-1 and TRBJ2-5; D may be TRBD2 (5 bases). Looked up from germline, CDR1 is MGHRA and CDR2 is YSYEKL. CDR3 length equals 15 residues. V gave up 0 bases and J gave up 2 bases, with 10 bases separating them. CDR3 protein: CASSQDGVAQETQYF. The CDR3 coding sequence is TGCGCCAGCAGCCAAGATGGAGTAGCGCAAGAGACCCAGTACTTC.

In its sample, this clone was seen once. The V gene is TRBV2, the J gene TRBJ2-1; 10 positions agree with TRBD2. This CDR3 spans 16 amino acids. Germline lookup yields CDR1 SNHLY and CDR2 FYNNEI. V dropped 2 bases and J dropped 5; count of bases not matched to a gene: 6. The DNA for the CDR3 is TGTGCCAGCAGTGAACTTAGCGGGGGGCGAGACAATGAGCAGTTCTTC. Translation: CASSELSGGRDNEQFF. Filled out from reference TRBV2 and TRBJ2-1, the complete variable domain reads EPEVTQTPSHQVTQMGQEVILRCVPISNHLYFYWYRQILGQKVEFLVSFYNNEISEKSEIFDDQFSVERPDGSNFTLKIRSTKLEDSAMYFCASSELSGGRDNEQFFGPGTRLTVL.

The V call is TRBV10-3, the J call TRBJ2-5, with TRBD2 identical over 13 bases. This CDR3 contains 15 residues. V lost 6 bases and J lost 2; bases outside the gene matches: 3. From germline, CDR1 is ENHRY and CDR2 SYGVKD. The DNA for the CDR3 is TGTGCCATCAGAGGGACTAGCGGGGCACAAGAGACCCAGTACTTC. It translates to CAIRGTSGAQETQYF.

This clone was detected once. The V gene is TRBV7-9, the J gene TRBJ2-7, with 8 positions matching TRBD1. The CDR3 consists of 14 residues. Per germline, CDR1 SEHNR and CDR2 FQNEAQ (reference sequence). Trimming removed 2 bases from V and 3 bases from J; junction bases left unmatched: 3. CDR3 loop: CASSLYGTGYEQYF. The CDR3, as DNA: TGTGCCAGCAGCTTATACGGGACAGGCTACGAGCAGTACTTC.

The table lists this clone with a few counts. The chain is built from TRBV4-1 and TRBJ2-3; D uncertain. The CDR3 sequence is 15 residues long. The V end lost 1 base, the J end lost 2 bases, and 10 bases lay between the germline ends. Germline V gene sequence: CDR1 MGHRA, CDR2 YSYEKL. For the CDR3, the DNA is TGCGCCAGCAGCCAAGTGCACCGTCCCACAGATACGCAGTATTTT. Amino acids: CASSQVHRPTDTQYF.

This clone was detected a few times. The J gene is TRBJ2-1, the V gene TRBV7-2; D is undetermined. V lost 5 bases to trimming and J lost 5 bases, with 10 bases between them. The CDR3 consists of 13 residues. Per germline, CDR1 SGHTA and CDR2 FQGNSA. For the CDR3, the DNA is TGTGCCAGCAGCAACGGACCAGACAATGAGCAGTTCTTC. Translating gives CASSNGPDNEQFF.

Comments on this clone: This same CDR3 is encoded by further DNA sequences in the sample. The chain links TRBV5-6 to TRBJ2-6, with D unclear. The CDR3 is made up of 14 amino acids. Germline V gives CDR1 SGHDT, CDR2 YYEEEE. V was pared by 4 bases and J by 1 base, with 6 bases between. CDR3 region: CASSPGSGANVLTF. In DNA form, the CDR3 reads TGTGCCAGCAGCCCCGGATCTGGGGCCAACGTCCTGACTTTC.

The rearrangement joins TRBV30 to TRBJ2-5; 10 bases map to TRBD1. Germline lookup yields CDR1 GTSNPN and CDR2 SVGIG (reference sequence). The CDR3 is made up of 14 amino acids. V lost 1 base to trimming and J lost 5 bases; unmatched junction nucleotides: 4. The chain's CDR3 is CAWSGDRGWETQYF. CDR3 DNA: TGTGCCTGGAGTGGGGACAGGGGTTGGGAGACCCAGTACTTC.

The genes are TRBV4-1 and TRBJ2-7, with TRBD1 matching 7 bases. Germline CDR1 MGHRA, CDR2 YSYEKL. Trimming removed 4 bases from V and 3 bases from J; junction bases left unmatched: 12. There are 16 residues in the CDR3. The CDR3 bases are TGCGCCAGCAGCCTCTCGACGGGGACAGCGAGCTACGAGCAGTACTTC. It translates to CASSLSTGTASYEQYF.

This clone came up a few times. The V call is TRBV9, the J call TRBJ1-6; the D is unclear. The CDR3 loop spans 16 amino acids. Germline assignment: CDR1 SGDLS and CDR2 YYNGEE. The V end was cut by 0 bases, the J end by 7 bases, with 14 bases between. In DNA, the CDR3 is TGTGCCAGCAGCGTAGACGGCCGGGGAGGAAATTCACCCCTCCACTTT. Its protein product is CASSVDGRGGNSPLHF.

For the CDR3, the DNA is TGTGCCAGCAGTGAGAGGGGACAGGTGAATCAGCCCCAGCATTTT. It encodes CASSERGQVNQPQHF. J is TRBJ1-5 and V is TRBV2; 8 bases agree with TRBD1. The CDR3 length is 15 residues. V shed 3 bases and J 4 bases; nucleotides not matched to a gene: 5. CDR1 is SNHLY, CDR2 FYNNEI, per germline.

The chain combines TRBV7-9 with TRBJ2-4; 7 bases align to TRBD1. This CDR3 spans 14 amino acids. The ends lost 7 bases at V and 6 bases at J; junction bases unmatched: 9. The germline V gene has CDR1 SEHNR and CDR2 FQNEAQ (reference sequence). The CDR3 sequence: CASTPRTGGNIQYF. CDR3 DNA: TGTGCCAGCACCCCACGGACAGGAGGAAACATTCAGTACTTC.

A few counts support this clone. The CDR3 region is CAWSREGGDTEAFF. Written as DNA, the CDR3 is TGTGCCTGGAGCCGCGAGGGGGGAGACACTGAAGCTTTCTTT. The V gene is TRBV30, the J gene TRBJ1-1; tentatively, D is TRBD1 (6 bases). V dropped 3 bases and J dropped 3 bases, with 14 bases sitting between them. This CDR3 comprises 14 residues. Germline loops: CDR1 GTSNPN, CDR2 SVGIG (reference sequence).